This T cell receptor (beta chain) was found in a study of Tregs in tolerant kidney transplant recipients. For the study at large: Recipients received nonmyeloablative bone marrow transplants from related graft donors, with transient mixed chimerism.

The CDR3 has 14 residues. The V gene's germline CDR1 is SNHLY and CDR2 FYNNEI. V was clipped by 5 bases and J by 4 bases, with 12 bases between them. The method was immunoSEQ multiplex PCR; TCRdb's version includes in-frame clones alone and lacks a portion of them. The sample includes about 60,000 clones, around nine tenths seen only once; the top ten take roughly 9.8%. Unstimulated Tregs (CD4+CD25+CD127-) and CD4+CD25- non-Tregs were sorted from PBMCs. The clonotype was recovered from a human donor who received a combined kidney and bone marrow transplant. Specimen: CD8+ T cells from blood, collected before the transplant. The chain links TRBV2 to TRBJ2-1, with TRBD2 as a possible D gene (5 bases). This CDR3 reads CASSRDSEYNEQFF. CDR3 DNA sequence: TGTGCCAGCAGTAGGGATAGCGAGTACAATGAGCAGTTCTTC.